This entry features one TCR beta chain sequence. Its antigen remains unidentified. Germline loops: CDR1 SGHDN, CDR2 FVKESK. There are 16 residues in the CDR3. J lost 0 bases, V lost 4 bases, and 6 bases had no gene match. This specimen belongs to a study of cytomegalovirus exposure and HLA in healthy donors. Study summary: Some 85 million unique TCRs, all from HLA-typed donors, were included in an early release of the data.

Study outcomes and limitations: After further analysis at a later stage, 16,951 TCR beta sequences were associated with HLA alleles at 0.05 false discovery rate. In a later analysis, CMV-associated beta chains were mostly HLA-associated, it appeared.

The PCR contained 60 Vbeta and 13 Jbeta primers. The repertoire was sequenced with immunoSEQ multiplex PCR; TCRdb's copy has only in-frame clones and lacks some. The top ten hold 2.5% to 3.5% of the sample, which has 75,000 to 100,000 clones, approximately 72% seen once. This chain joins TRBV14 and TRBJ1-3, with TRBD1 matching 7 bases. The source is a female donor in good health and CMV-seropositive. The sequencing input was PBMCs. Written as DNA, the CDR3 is TGTGCCAGCAGCCGGGACAGACTTCACTCTGGAAACACCATATATTTT. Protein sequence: CASSRDRLHSGNTIYF.